Below, 3 T cell receptor beta chains from the same sample are listed, as sequenced in a study of spatial heterogeneity in lung cancer. General study findings and limits: Expanded intratumoral alpha and beta TCR counts tracked tumor mutation counts.

Stated time point: sample taken at primary tumor resection. Antigen specificity for these receptors is unknown. From the 5' RACE reads, TCRdb called clonotypes with MiXCR, one entry per CDR3 protein. There are some 6,500 distinct CDR3 sequences in the sample; 3.1% occur only once, and around 21% lies in the top ten. This sample comprised lung tumor tissue, obtained at surgery. The origin of the receptors is a male donor with early-stage non-small cell lung cancer.

There are a few counts of this clonotype. V usage is TRBV10-3 and J usage is TRBJ2-4, with D perhaps TRBD2 (6 bases). The germline gives CDR1 ENHRY, CDR2 SYGVKD. Trimming stripped 7 bases from V and 6 bases from J, with 13 bases between. The CDR3 loop spans 13 amino acids. CDR3 bases: TGTGCCATCACCAGGGACGGGGGAAACATTCAGTACTTC. Translation: CAITRDGGNIQYF.

This clonotype was found many times. The chain recombines TRBV12-3 or TRBV12-4 with TRBJ1-5, with D possibly being TRBD1 (6 bases). The CDR3 consists of 15 residues. Trimming shortened V by 4 bases and J by 6 bases, and 16 bases separated the two germline ends. The CDR3, as DNA: TGTGCCAGCAGTTCGGGCAGGGGTAACGCTCAGCCCCAGCATTTT. It specifies CASSSGRGNAQPQHF.

This chain connects TRBV7-9 to TRBJ2-7, with D unresolved. Per the germline V gene, CDR1 is SEHNR and CDR2 is FQNEAQ (reference sequence). The CDR3 runs 12 residues. The V end lost 1 base, the J end lost 5 bases, and 6 bases lay between the germline ends. The CDR3: CASSLGEHEQYF. The CDR3 nucleotides read TGTGCCAGCAGCTTAGGTGAGCACGAGCAGTACTTC.